These 30 T cell receptor beta chains were all obtained from the same sample, sequenced in a study of T cell responses to AZD1222 COVID-19 vaccine. The data were produced by immunoSEQ multiplex PCR, yet TCRdb's version contains in-frame clones alone and is incomplete. The table has 130,000 to 150,000 clones, about 90% seen once; the top ten hold around 5.2%. The specimen comprised peripheral blood, sampled on day 0 of AZD1222 vaccination. Receptors were obtained from an adult in good health.

This clone has just a few counts. The V gene is TRBV4-1, the J gene TRBJ1-1; maybe TRBD1 (6 bases). The germline V gene has CDR1 MGHRA and CDR2 YSYEKL. Deletions cut 3 bases from V and 0 bases from J, with 14 bases between. This CDR3 is 16 amino acids long. The CDR3 DNA reads TGCGCCAGCAGCCACGGGGGCGGGGGCATGAACACTGAAGCTTTCTTT. Protein product: CASSHGGGGMNTEAFF.

The chain couples TRBV28 to TRBJ2-3; no definite D call. Trimming left V 1 base short and J 1 base short, with 9 bases between. This CDR3 contains 15 residues. The germline V gene has CDR1 MDHEN and CDR2 SYDVKM. CDR3: CASSLFGSGTDTQYF. CDR3 DNA: TGTGCCAGCAGTTTATTCGGGTCGGGCACAGATACGCAGTATTTT. The whole variable domain, filled in from reference TRBV28 and TRBJ2-3, reads DVKVTQSSRYLVKRTGEKVFLECVQDMDHENMFWYRQDPGLGLRLIYFSYDVKMKEKGDIPEGYSVSREKKERFSLILESASTNQTSMYLCASSLFGSGTDTQYFGPGTRLTVL.

The V call is TRBV7-2, the J call TRBJ1-1, with D uncertain. Germline-derived CDR1 and CDR2 are SGHTA and FQGNSA. The ends were cut back, 5 bases at V and 11 bases at J, with 15 bases in the middle. The CDR3 totals 12 residues. CDR3 in amino acids: CASSRYQMGAFF. DNA of the CDR3: TGTGCCAGCAGCCGATATCAAATGGGCGCTTTCTTT. The full variable domain, its missing parts supplied by reference TRBV7-2 and TRBJ1-1, is GAGVSQSPSNKVTEKGKDVELRCDPISGHTALYWYRQSLGQGLEFLIYFQGNSAPDKSGLPSDRFSAERTGGSVSTLTIQRTQQEDSAVYLCASSRYQMGAFFGQGTRLTVV.

DNA for the CDR3: TGCGCCAGCAGCTTGGGACCAGCGCCGAACACCGGGGAGCTGTTTTTT. Its protein is CASSLGPAPNTGELFF. The genes are TRBV5-1 and TRBJ2-2; D unclear. This CDR3 contains 16 residues. Germline lookup yields CDR1 SGHRS and CDR2 YFSETQ. Trimming stripped 0 bases from V and 0 bases from J, with 9 bases between.

This CDR3 is CASSVSGTRGTEAFF. The CDR3 nucleotides are TGTGCCAGCAGCGTCTCCGGGACTAGGGGCACTGAAGCTTTCTTT. The V gene is TRBV2, the J gene TRBJ1-1; the D gene is possibly TRBD1 (5 bases). Trimming took 6 bases from V and 4 from J, leaving 18 bases between them. The CDR3 is made up of 15 amino acids. The germline V gene has CDR1 SNHLY and CDR2 FYNNEI.

This rearrangement joins TRBV7-8 to TRBJ2-2; 12 positions match TRBD2. CDR3 length: 16 amino acids. Germline assignment: CDR1 SGHVS and CDR2 FQNEAQ. The V segment lost 3 bases and the J segment 6 bases; nucleotides outside the gene matches: 5. The CDR3 DNA follows: TGTGCCAGCAGCTTGGTGACTAGCGGGAGCCCCGGGGAGCTGTTTTTT. Its protein product is CASSLVTSGSPGELFF.

The rearrangement links TRBV3-1 (or the pseudogene TRBV3-2) to TRBJ2-7; possibly TRBD1 or TRBD2 for D (6 bases each). This CDR3 spans 14 amino acids. V was trimmed by 1 base and J by 5 bases, leaving 12 bases between them. Germline V lookup: CDR1 LGHDT, CDR2 YNNKEL (reference sequence). The CDR3 here is CASSQVVGGHEQYF. Written as DNA, the CDR3 is TGTGCCAGCAGCCAAGTGGTTGGGGGGCACGAGCAGTACTTC.

The chain joins TRBV5-4 to TRBJ2-3, with D perhaps matching TRBD1 (8 bases). This CDR3 is 15 amino acids long. Germline V lookup: CDR1 SGHNT, CDR2 YYREEE (reference sequence). The ends were cut back, 4 bases at V and 4 bases at J, with 16 bases in the middle. CDR3 in amino acids: CASSGQGGDADTQYF. As DNA, the CDR3 is TGTGCCAGCAGCGGACAGGGAGGGGACGCAGATACGCAGTATTTT. Looking up the rest from reference TRBV5-4 and TRBJ2-3 gives the full variable domain: ETGVTQSPTHLIKTRGQQVTLRCSSQSGHNTVSWYQQALGQGPQFIFQYYREEENGRGNFPPRFSGLQFPNYSSELNVNALELDDSALYLCASSGQGGDADTQYFGPGTRLTVL.

CDR3 DNA: TGTGCCAGCAGCCTGGGCCTGGGAAACTATGGCTACACCTTC. It encodes CASSLGLGNYGYTF. The J gene is TRBJ1-2, the V gene TRBV4-2; D call uncertain. V was shortened by 4 bases and J by 2 bases, with 11 bases between the two germline ends. This CDR3 spans 14 amino acids. In germline, CDR1 is LGHNA, CDR2 YNFKEQ.

The chain uses TRBV6-1 and TRBJ2-1, with a possible D match to TRBD2 (6 bases). The CDR3 extends over 16 amino acids. CDR1 is MNHNS and CDR2 is SASEGT in the germline V gene. V shed 4 bases and J shed 4 bases, with 17 bases lying between them. DNA of the CDR3: TGTGCCAGCAGTGCGCGGGACCCCACGCAGTACAATGAGCAGTTCTTC. Amino acids: CASSARDPTQYNEQFF.

The gene calls are TRBV29-1 and TRBJ1-2; D gene uncertain. V dropped 6 bases and J dropped 4 bases, with 12 bases sitting between them. Germline CDR1 is SQVTM and CDR2 is ANQGSEA. This CDR3 has 12 residues. DNA of the CDR3: TGCAGCGTCGCTACCCAAGGCTATGGCTACACCTTC. Protein sequence: CSVATQGYGYTF.

Of note for this clone: Other nucleotide sequences from this sample produce the same CDR3. J is TRBJ2-5 and V is TRBV19; D might be TRBD2 (5 bases). Trimming pared 3 bases from V and 3 bases from J, leaving 8 bases between. CDR1 LNHDA and CDR2 SQIVND come from the germline V gene (reference sequence). The CDR3 has 13 residues. This CDR3 reads CASSIRREETQYF. Here the CDR3 DNA reads TGTGCCAGTAGTATTAGGCGGGAAGAGACCCAGTACTTC. The whole variable domain, remainder taken from reference TRBV19 and TRBJ2-5, is DGGITQSPKYLFRKEGQNVTLSCEQNLNHDAMYWYRQDPGQGLRLIYYSQIVNDFQKGDIAEGYSVSREKKESFPLTVTSAQKNPTAFYLCASSIRREETQYFGPGTRLLVL.

The J gene is TRBJ2-7, the V gene TRBV24-1, with 9 bases aligning to TRBD2. The CDR3 length is 14 residues. Germline V gene sequence: CDR1 KGHDR, CDR2 SFDVKD. The trim removed 4 bases at V and 4 bases at J, leaving 4 bases unmatched. The CDR3 spells CATSDGLANYEQYF. DNA of the CDR3: TGTGCCACCAGTGACGGACTAGCGAATTACGAGCAGTACTTC.

The CDR3 region has the DNA TGTGCCAGCAGTTATCGCTCAGGGGCTGCAAAACCCCTCCACTTT. It encodes CASSYRSGAAKPLHF. The chain joins TRBV6-5 to TRBJ1-6; possible D gene TRBD1, 6 bases. V was trimmed by 3 bases and J by 12 bases, leaving 18 bases between them. The CDR3 length is 15 residues. In germline, CDR1 is MNHEY, CDR2 SVGAGI.

V gene TRBV28 combines with J gene TRBJ1-4, with 7 bases identical to TRBD1. J was trimmed by 0 bases and V by 6 bases; bases with no gene match: 7. The CDR3 extends over 16 amino acids. Germline V gene sequence: CDR1 MDHEN, CDR2 SYDVKM. The CDR3 DNA reads TGTGCCAGCAGGGCACAGGGGCTTGCAACTAATGAAAAACTGTTTTTT. Protein product: CASRAQGLATNEKLFF.

The rearrangement uses TRBV7-9 and TRBJ2-1, with 10 bases lining up with TRBD2. CDR3 length: 18 amino acids. The J segment lost 4 bases and the V segment lost 4 bases, leaving 13 bases of the junction unmatched. The germline gives CDR1 SEHNR, CDR2 FQNEAQ (reference sequence). As DNA, the CDR3 is TGTGCCAGCAGCTCGACCGGGGCTAGCGGGGGAATTTACAATGAGCAGTTCTTC. It codes for CASSSTGASGGIYNEQFF.

Only one count was recorded for this clone. The V call is TRBV5-6, the J call TRBJ1-5; possible D gene TRBD1, 6 bases. CDR1 and CDR2 from the germline V gene are SGHDT and YYEEEE. V was shortened by 1 base and J by 4 bases, with 12 bases between the two germline ends. There are 15 residues in the CDR3. The CDR3 here is CASSLNRRGNQPQHF. CDR3 in DNA: TGTGCCAGCAGCTTGAACAGAAGGGGGAATCAGCCCCAGCATTTT.

The rearrangement uses TRBV5-6 and TRBJ1-1; tentative D call: TRBD1 (5 bases). From germline, CDR1 is SGHDT and CDR2 YYEEEE. This CDR3 is built from 15 residues. Trimming cost V 4 bases and J 2 bases, with 15 bases left between them. CDR3 amino acids: CASSGTRDGNTEAFF. The CDR3 DNA reads TGTGCCAGCAGCGGAACCCGGGACGGTAACACTGAAGCTTTCTTT.

The chain has TRBV6-2 or TRBV6-3 and TRBJ2-1; D is ambiguous. Germline V CDR1 and CDR2: MNHEY, SVGEGT. Trimming pared 5 bases from V and 5 bases from J, leaving 16 bases between. The CDR3 length is 15 residues. DNA of the CDR3: TGTGCCAGCAGTGGTATTCAGGTAGAAGACAATGAGCAGTTCTTC. Amino acid sequence: CASSGIQVEDNEQFF.

The chain recombines TRBV7-9 with TRBJ2-1; D is unresolved. Trimming shortened V by 5 bases and J by 10 bases, and 6 bases separated the two germline ends. Germline V CDR1 and CDR2: SEHNR, FQNEAQ (reference sequence). The CDR3 length is 10 residues. The CDR3 loop is CASSRTEQFF. CDR3 in DNA: TGTGCCAGCAGCCGGACGGAGCAGTTCTTC.

This clone occurred once. V gene TRBV11-1 combines with J gene TRBJ2-6, with 8 bases matching TRBD2. The ends lost 10 bases at V and 6 bases at J; junction bases unmatched: 11. This CDR3 has 15 residues. The V gene's germline CDR1 is SGHAT and CDR2 FQDESV (reference sequence). The CDR3 DNA reads TGTGCCACCAGAGGGCGGGAGGACCTGGCCAACGTCCTGACTTTC. Its translation is CATRGREDLANVLTF. Full variable domain (remainder filled in from reference TRBV11-1 and TRBJ2-6): EAEVAQSPRYKITEKSQAVAFWCDPISGHATLYWYRQILGQGPELLVQFQDESVVDDSQLPKDRFSAERLKGVDSTLKIQPAELGDSAMYLCATRGREDLANVLTFGAGSRLTVL.

The V and J genes are TRBV21-1 and TRBJ2-3; TRBD1 reflects the table's D call only, with no check against the DNA. TRBV21-1 constitutes a pseudogene. The CDR3 covers 17 residues. The CDR3 loop is CASSRRMDRVGADTQYF. The CDR3 DNA sequence: TGTGCCAGCAGCAGACGTATGGACAGGGTGGGAGCAGATACGCAGTATTTT.

This clone has just one count. The CDR3 reads CASSWDSGRLNEQFF. Written as DNA, the CDR3 is TGTGCCAGCAGTTGGGATAGCGGGAGGCTGAATGAGCAGTTCTTC. The gene calls are TRBV6-2 or TRBV6-3 and TRBJ2-1; TRBD2 aligns across 10 bases. The CDR3 sequence is 15 residues long. Trimming removed 4 bases from V and 7 bases from J; junction bases left unmatched: 7. From germline, CDR1 is MNHEY and CDR2 SVGEGT.

The chain joins TRBV9 to TRBJ2-2; TRBD1 might be the D (5 bases). CDR3 length equals 19 residues. The V and J ends lost 0 bases and 4 bases respectively, with 22 bases between them. CDR1 and CDR2 (germline): SGDLS, YYNGEE. CDR3 bases: TGTGCCAGCAGCGTAGTTAGTGGGGCCGGAACGGTGGGCACCGGGGAGCTGTTTTTT. Its protein is CASSVVSGAGTVGTGELFF.

V is TRBV19 and J is TRBJ2-7; D is undetermined. Germline assignment: CDR1 LNHDA and CDR2 SQIVND (reference sequence). The CDR3 is 15 residues long. Trimming pared 0 bases from V and 2 bases from J, leaving 11 bases between. CDR3 loop: CASSIELRATYEQYF. CDR3 nucleotide sequence: TGTGCCAGTAGTATAGAGCTCCGGGCGACCTACGAGCAGTACTTC.

J is TRBJ2-1 and V is TRBV6-5; 7 nucleotides line up with TRBD2. CDR3 size: 16 residues. The junction had 11 bases not matched to a gene; V was cut back by 2 bases and J by 7 bases. The germline CDR1 and CDR2 sequences are MNHEY and SVGAGI. CDR3 region: CASSYQTGTTGNEQFF. CDR3 bases: TGTGCCAGCAGTTACCAAACCGGGACTACGGGGAATGAGCAGTTCTTC.

This rearrangement joins TRBV6-2 or TRBV6-3 to TRBJ2-7; the D is unclear. The CDR3 sequence is 12 residues long. The germline gives CDR1 MNHEY, CDR2 SVGEGT. The V and J ends lost 0 bases and 3 bases respectively, with 3 bases between them. The DNA of the CDR3 is TGTGCCAGCAGTTACTCGAACTACGAGCAGTACTTC. Its protein is CASSYSNYEQYF.

The genes are TRBV6-5 and TRBJ2-3, with D hard to call. The CDR3 consists of 15 residues. Germline V gene data show CDR1 as MNHEY and CDR2 as SVGAGI. Trimming cost V 4 bases and J 2 bases, with 13 bases left between them. CDR3 protein: CASSFFGGYTDTQYF. CDR3 DNA sequence: TGTGCCAGCAGTTTCTTCGGTGGGTACACAGATACGCAGTATTTT.

Only one count was recorded for this clone. The chain carries TRBV5-5 and TRBJ1-6; 7 bases map to TRBD1. J lost 5 bases, V lost 4 bases, and 12 bases had no gene match. Germline lookup yields CDR1 SGHKS and CDR2 YYEKEE (reference sequence). This CDR3 is built from 17 residues. The CDR3 here is CASSIIPGTANNSPLHF. CDR3 in DNA: TGTGCCAGCAGCATCATCCCCGGGACAGCTAATAATTCACCCCTCCACTTT.

This clone is a singleton in its sample. The chain joins TRBV7-9 to TRBJ1-3, with 7 nucleotides matching TRBD1. This CDR3 is built from 16 residues. Germline V gives CDR1 SEHNR, CDR2 FQNEAQ (reference sequence). V dropped 5 bases and J dropped 0; count of bases not matched to a gene: 7. CDR3: CASSATGIGSGNTIYF. CDR3 DNA: TGTGCCAGCAGCGCGACAGGGATCGGCTCTGGAAACACCATATATTTT.